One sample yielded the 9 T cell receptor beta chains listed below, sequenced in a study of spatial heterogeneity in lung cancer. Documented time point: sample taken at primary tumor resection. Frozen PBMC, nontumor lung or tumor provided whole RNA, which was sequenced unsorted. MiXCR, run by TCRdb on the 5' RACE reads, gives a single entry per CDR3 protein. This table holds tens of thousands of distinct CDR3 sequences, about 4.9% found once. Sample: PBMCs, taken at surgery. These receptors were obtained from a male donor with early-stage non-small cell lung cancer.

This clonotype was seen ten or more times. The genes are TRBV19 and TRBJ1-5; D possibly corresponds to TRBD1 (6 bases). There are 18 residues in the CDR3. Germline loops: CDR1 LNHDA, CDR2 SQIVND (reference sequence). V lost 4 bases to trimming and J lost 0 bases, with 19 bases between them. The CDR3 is CASSNRVHYTNSNQPQHF. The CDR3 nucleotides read TGTGCCAGTAGTAACAGGGTCCATTACACCAATAGCAATCAGCCCCAGCATTTT.

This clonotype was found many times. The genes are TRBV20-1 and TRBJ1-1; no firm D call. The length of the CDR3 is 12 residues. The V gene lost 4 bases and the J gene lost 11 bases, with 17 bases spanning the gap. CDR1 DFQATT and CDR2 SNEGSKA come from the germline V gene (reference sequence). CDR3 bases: TGCAGTGCTAAGGCCCAAGGGCCGTTGGCTTTCTTT. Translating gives CSAKAQGPLAFF.

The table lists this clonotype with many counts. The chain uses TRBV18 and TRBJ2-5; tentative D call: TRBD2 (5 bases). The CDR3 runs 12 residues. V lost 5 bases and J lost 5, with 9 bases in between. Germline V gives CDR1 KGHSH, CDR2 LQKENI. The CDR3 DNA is TGTGCCAGCTCAGGCAGCGGCGAGACCCAGTACTTC. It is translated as CASSGSGETQYF.

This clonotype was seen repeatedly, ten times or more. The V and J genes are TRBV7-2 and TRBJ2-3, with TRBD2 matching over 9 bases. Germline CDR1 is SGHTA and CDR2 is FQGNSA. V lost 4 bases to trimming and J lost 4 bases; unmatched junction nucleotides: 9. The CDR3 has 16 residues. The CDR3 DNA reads TGTGCCAGCAGCTCACTAGCGGGTACCGGAGCAGATACGCAGTATTTT. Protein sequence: CASSSLAGTGADTQYF.

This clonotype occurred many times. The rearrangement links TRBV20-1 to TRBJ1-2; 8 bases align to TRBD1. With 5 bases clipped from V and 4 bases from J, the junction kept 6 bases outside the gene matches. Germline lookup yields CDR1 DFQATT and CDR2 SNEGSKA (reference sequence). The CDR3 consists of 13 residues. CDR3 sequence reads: CSAADRVGYGYTF. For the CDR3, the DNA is TGCAGTGCTGCGGACAGGGTGGGCTATGGCTACACCTTC.

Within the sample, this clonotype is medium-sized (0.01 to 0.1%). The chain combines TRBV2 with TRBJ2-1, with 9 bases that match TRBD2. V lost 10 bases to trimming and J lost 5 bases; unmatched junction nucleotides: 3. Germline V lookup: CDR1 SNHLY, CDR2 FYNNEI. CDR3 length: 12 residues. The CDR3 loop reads CAIRLADNEQFF. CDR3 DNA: TGTGCCATCCGACTAGCGGACAATGAGCAGTTCTTC.

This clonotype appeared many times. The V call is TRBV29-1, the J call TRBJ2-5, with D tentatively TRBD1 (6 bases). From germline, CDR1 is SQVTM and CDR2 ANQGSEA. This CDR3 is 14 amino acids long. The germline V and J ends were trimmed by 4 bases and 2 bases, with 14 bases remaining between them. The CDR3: CSVGVRGLQETQYF. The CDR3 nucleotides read TGCAGCGTTGGGGTGAGGGGGTTACAAGAGACCCAGTACTTC.

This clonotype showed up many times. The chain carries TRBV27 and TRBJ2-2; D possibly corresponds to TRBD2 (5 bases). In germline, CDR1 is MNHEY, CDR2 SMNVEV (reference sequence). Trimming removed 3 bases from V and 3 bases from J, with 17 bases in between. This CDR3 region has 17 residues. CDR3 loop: CASSFLLDSLYTGELFF. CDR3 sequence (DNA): TGTGCCAGCAGTTTCCTACTAGATTCCCTGTACACCGGGGAGCTGTTTTTT.

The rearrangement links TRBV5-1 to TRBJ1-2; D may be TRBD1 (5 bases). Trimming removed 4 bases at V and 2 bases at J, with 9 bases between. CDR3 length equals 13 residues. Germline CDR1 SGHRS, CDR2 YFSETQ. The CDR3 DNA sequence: TGCGCCAGCAGCCTGGACAAGAACTATGGCTACACCTTC. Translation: CASSLDKNYGYTF.